The clone carrying this T cell receptor beta chain was observed at least ten times. Its antigen is currently unknown. This sample stems from a study of blood T cells in healthy people across ages. Study-wide results and caveats: With unsorted PBMCs, a conclusive comparison of naive versus antigen-experienced cells was not possible. With naive T cell percentage, TCR beta diversity showed a strong correlation.

With a J-beta primer mix and a sample-barcoded 5' primer, a second PCR ran about 7 to 12 cycles. Each CDR3 protein gets one entry after TCRdb re-called the 5' RACE reads with MiXCR. Of around 670,000 distinct CDR3 sequences in the sample, around 31% are singletons; the top ten hold approximately 15%. Every participating donor contributed 9.5 to 10 milliliters of peripheral blood through a draw. The material sequenced was blood. The source is an elderly woman in good health.

The CDR3 DNA reads as TGCGCCAGCAGACCATGGGCAAGCACTTATAATTCACCCCTCCACTTT. This sequence encodes CASRPWASTYNSPLHF. The rearrangement uses TRBV4-1 and TRBJ1-6, with D unresolved. The CDR3 spans 16 residues. Trimming cost V 6 bases and J 4 bases, with 16 bases left between them. From germline, CDR1 is MGHRA and CDR2 YSYEKL.